This T cell receptor (beta chain) comes out of a study of blood T cell repertoires in COVID-19 (TCRdb year 2020). At the level of the whole study: Samples covering the acute and convalescent phases of COVID-19 were provided by collaborators in the United States, Italy and Spain. The prospective study material was composed of cDNA or gDNA derived from T cells, B-cell-depleted T cells, or PBMCs. The dataset comprised deeply sampled blood TCRbeta repertoires from subjects exposed to, actively infected with, or recovered from COVID-19. Samples came from the ongoing ImmuneRACE study (first 160 participants) plus 1,254 subjects from 6 global collaborators. A freely available public database, intended as a resource for researchers studying the immune response to SARS-CoV-2, is where the repertoires were released. Sample metadata almost always included a de-identified subject ID, COVID-19 status, age in years and sex. Where available, HLA class I and class II types were obtained from metadata supplied by the sample provider rather than from assay-based typing.

The research as a whole found: The amount of clinical and demographic metadata varied by source and participant and was provided uncurated.

TCRbeta CDR3 regions were amplified from genomic DNA using the immunoSEQ Assay, a bias-controlled multiplex PCR. The authors processed their data as follows. Within the assay, amplification of reference gene primers was used to estimate how many nucleated cells each sample contained. To quantify the absolute abundance of each unique TCRbeta CDR3 rearrangement, sequence reads were collapsed and filtered. For each sample, productive Simpson clonality was calculated as the square root of Simpson's diversity index over productive rearrangements. This immuneACCESS table, as held by TCRdb, lists in-frame sequences with V and J called but not all clones. Of the missing ones, under half trace to an unresolved V gene in checked studies; the others have no known cause. That table supplies the V and J calls and clone size; D and trimming were determined from the DNA. This sample is represented by some 78,000 clones; approximately 89% of them were singletons. About 12% of the sample is in the top ten clones.

This clone was detected once. The antigen it recognizes is unknown. No clone much larger than this one lies a single base away; base qualities are absent. Each collaborating institution followed its own protocols to collect whole blood in K2EDTA tubes. For TCRbeta analysis, collaborators shipped samples in one of three forms: frozen whole blood, isolated PBMCs, or DNA extracted from either of those sample types. From the cysteine through the phenylalanine, the CDR3 covers 13 amino acids. The entry retains the CDR3 DNA only, 39 bases that are in frame from base 1. Trimming removed 6 bases from V and 7 bases from J, leaving 15 bases between the germline ends. CDR1 and CDR2 are read off the germline V gene as MRHNA and SNTAGT.

This sequence was found in a man in his 70s with active or convalescent COVID-19. What was sequenced was peripheral blood. The chain couples TRBV6-4 to TRBJ1-2; the D gene is perhaps TRBD1, on 6 matching bases. The DNA sequence follows: TGTGCCAGCAGCCCCGGGGGGGGCTTTGGCTACACCTTC. Translated, this is CASSPGGGFGYTF.